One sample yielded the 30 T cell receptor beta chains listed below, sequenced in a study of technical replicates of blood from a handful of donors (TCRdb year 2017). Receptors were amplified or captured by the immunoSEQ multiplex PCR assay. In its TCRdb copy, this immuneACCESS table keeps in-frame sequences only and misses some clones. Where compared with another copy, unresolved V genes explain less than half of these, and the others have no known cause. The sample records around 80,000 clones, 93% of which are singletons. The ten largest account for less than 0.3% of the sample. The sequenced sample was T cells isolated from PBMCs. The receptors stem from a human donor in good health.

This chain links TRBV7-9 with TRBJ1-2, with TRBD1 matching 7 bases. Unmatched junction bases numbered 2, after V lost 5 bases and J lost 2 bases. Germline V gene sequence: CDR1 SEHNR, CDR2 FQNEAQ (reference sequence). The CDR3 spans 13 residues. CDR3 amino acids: CASSQGQNYGYTF. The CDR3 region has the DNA TGTGCCAGCAGCCAGGGACAGAACTATGGCTACACCTTC.

The CDR3 coding sequence is TGCGCCAGCAGGCCTTCCTTTGGGGGGTACAGCACCGGGGAGCTGTTTTTT. Translated: CASRPSFGGYSTGELFF. The chain links TRBV10-2 to TRBJ2-2, with D perhaps TRBD2 (6 bases). Germline CDR1 reads WSHSY; CDR2 reads SAAADI. The CDR3 loop spans 17 amino acids. V gave up 6 bases and J gave up 4 bases, with 21 bases separating them.

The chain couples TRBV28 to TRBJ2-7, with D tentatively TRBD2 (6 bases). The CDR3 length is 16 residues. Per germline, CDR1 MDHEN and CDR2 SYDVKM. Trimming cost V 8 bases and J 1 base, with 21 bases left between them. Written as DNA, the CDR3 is TGTGCCAGCTACGGATGGCGGGACGAGAAGTCCTACGAGCAGTACTTC. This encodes CASYGWRDEKSYEQYF.

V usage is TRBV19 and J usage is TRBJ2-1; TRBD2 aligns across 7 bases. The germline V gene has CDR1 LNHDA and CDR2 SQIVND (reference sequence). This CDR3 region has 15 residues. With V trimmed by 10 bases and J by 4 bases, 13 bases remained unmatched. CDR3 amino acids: CANSERGGKYNEQFF. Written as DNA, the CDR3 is TGTGCCAATAGCGAGCGGGGAGGGAAGTACAATGAGCAGTTCTTC.

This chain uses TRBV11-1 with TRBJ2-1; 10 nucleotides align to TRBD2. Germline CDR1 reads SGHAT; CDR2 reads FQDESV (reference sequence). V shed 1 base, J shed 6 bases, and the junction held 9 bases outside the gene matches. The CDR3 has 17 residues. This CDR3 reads CASSLGTSGVGVNEQFF. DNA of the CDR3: TGTGCCAGCAGCTTAGGGACTAGCGGAGTGGGTGTCAATGAGCAGTTCTTC.

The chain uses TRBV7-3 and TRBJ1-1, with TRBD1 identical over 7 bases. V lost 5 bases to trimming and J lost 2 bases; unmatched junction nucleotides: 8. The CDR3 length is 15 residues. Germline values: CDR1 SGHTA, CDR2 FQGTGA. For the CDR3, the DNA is TGTGCCAGCAGCCATTCGGGACAGCCCAACACTGAAGCTTTCTTT. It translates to CASSHSGQPNTEAFF.

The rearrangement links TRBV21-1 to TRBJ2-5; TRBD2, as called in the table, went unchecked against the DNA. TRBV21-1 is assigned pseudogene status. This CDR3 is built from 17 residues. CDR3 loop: CASSARSSGNLGETQYF. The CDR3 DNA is TGTGCCAGCAGCGCAAGATCTAGCGGCAATTTGGGAGAGACCCAGTACTTC.

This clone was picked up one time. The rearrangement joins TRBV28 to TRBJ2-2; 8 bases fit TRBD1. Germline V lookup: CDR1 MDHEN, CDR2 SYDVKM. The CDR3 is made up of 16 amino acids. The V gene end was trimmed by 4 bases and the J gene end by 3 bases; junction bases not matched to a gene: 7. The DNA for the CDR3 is TGTGCCAGCAGTTCTTATGCGACAGGGGACACCGGGGAGCTGTTTTTT. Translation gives CASSSYATGDTGELFF.

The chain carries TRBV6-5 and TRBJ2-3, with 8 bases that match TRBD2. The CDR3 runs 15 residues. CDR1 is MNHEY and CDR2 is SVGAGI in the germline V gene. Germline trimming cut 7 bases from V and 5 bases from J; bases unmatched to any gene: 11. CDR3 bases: TGTGCCAGCAAACGGGGGGGAGTTGGAGGAGATACGCAGTATTTT. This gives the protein CASKRGGVGGDTQYF.

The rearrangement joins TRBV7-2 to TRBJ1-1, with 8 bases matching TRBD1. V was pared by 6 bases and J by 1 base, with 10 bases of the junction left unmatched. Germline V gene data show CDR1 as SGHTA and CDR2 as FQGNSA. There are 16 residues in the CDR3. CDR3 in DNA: TGTGCCAGCAGGACCCTAGGACAGGGTAAGAACACTGAAGCTTTCTTT. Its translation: CASRTLGQGKNTEAFF.

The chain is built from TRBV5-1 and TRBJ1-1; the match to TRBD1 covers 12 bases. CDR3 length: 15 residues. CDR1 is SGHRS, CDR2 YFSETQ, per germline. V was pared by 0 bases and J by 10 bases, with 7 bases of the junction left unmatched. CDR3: CASSLVGTGGRRAFF. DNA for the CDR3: TGCGCCAGCAGCTTGGTGGGGACAGGGGGCCGGAGAGCTTTCTTT. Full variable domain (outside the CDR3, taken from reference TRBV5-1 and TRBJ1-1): KAGVTQTPRYLIKTRGQQVTLSCSPISGHRSVSWYQQTPGQGLQFLFEYFSETQRNKGNFPGRFSGRQFSNSRSEMNVSTLELGDSALYLCASSLVGTGGRRAFFGQGTRLTVV.

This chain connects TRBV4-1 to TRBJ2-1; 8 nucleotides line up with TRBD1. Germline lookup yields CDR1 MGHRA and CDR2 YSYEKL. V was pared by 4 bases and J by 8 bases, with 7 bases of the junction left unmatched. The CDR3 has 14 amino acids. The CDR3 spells CASSLYPGQDEQFF. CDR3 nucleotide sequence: TGCGCCAGCAGCCTCTACCCGGGACAGGATGAGCAGTTCTTC.

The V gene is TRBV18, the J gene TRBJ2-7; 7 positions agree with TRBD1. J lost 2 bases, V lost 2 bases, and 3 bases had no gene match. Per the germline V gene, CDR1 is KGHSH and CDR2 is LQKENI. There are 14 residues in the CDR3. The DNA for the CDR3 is TGTGCCAGCTCACCAACGGGACAGCCCTACGAGCAGTACTTC. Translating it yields CASSPTGQPYEQYF.

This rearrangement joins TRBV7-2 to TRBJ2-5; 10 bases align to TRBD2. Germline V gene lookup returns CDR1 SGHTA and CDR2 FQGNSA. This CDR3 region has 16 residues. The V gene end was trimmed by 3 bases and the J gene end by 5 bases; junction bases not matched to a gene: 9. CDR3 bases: TGTGCCAGCAGCTTCGACCTAGCGGGAGTTTGGGAGACCCAGTACTTC. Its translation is CASSFDLAGVWETQYF.

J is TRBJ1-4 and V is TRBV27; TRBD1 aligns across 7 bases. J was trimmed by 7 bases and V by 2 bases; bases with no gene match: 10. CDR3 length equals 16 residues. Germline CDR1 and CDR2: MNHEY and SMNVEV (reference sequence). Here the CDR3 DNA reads TGTGCCAGCAGTTTAGCCCCGGACAGGAGAGGTGAAAAACTGTTTTTT. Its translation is CASSLAPDRRGEKLFF. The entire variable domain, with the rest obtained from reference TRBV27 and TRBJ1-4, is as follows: EAQVTQNPRYLITVTGKKLTVTCSQNMNHEYMSWYRQDPGLGLRQIYYSMNVEVTDKGDVPEGYKVSRKEKRNFPLILESPSPNQTSLYFCASSLAPDRRGEKLFFGSGTQLSVL.

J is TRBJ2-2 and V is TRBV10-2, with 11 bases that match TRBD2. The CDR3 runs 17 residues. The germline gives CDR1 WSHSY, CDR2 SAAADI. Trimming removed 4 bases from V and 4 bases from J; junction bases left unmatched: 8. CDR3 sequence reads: CASSGGVAGGRTGELFF. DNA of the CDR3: TGCGCCAGCAGTGGGGGGGTAGCGGGAGGGCGCACCGGGGAGCTGTTTTTT.

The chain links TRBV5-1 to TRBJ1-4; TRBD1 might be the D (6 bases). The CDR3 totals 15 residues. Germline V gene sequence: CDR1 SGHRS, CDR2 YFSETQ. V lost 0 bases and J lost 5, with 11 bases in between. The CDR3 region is CASSLVGQINEKLFF. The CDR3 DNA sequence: TGCGCCAGCAGCTTGGTAGGACAGATCAATGAAAAACTGTTTTTT.

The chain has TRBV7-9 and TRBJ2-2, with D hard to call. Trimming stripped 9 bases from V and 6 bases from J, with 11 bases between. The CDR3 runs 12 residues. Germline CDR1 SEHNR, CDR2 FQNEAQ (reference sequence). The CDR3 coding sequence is TGTGCCAGTACTCGGTCCTCCGGGGAGCTGTTTTTT. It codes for CASTRSSGELFF.

The CDR3: CASSARTGGYGYTF. Here the CDR3 DNA reads TGTGCCAGCAGTGCCCGAACAGGGGGCTATGGCTACACCTTC. The chain carries TRBV25-1 and TRBJ1-2; 8 bases map to TRBD1. The CDR3 covers 14 residues. V shed 4 bases, J shed 4 bases, and the junction held 5 bases outside the gene matches. Germline CDR1 reads MGHDK; CDR2 reads SYGVNS.

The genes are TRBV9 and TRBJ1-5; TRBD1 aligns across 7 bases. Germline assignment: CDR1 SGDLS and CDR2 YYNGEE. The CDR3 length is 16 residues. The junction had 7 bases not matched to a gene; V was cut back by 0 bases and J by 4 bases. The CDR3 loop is CASSVAGQRRNQPQHF. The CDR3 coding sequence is TGTGCCAGCAGCGTAGCGGGACAGCGGAGAAATCAGCCCCAGCATTTT.

The CDR3 reads CASSKTSGRETQYF. In DNA form, the CDR3 reads TGTGCCAGCAGCAAGACTAGCGGGAGGGAGACCCAGTACTTC. The genes are TRBV7-9 and TRBJ2-5; 13 bases match TRBD2. Per germline, CDR1 SEHNR and CDR2 FQNEAQ (reference sequence). The CDR3 consists of 14 residues. V lost 5 bases and J lost 5; bases outside the gene matches: 2.

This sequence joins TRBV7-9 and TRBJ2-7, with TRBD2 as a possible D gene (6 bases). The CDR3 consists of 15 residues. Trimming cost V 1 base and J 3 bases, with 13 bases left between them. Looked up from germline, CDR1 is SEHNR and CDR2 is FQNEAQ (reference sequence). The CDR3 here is CASSLDGTLFYEQYF. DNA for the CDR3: TGTGCCAGCAGCTTAGATGGGACTCTGTTCTACGAGCAGTACTTC.

The CDR3 reads CATLRDRGHDGYTF. The CDR3 bases are TGTGCCACCCTGAGGGACAGGGGGCATGATGGCTACACCTTC. This chain links TRBV15 with TRBJ1-2; 12 bases are shared with TRBD1. The J segment lost 6 bases and the V segment lost 8 bases, leaving 7 bases of the junction unmatched. The length of the CDR3 is 14 residues. Germline CDR1 LNHNV, CDR2 YYDKDF (reference sequence).

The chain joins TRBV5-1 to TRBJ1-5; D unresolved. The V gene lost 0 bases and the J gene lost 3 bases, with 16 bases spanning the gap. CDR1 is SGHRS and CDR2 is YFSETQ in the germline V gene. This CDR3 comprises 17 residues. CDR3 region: CASSLGPLGGSNQPQHF. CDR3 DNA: TGCGCCAGCAGCTTGGGCCCCTTGGGAGGGTCCAATCAGCCCCAGCATTTT.

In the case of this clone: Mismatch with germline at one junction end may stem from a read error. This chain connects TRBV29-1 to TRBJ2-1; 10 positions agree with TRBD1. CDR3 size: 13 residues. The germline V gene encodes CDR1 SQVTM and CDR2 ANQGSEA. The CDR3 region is CRVAGQGHNEQFF. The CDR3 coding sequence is TGCAGAGTTGCGGGACAGGGGCACAATGAGCAGTTCTTC.

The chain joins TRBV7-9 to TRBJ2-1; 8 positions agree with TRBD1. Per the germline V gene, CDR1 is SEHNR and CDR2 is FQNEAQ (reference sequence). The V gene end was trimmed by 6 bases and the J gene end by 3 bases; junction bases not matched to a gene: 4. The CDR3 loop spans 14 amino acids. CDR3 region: CASRTGGGYNEQFF. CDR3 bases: TGTGCCAGCAGAACAGGGGGTGGCTACAATGAGCAGTTCTTC.

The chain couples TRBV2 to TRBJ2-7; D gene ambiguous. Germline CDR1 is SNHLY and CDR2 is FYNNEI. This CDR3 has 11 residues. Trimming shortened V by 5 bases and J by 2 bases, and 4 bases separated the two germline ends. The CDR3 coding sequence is TGTGCCAGCAGTTCCGCCTACGAGCAGTACTTC. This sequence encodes CASSSAYEQYF.

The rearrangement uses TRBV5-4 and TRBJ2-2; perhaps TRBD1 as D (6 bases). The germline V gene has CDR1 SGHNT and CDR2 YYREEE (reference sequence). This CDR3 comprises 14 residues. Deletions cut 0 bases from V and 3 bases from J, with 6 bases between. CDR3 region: CASSLDRDTGELFF. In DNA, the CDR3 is TGTGCCAGCAGCTTGGACAGGGACACCGGGGAGCTGTTTTTT.

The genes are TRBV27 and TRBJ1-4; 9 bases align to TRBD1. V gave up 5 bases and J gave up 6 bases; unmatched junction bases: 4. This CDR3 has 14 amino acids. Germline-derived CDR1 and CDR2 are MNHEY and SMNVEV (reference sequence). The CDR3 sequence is CASSGTGRDEKLFF. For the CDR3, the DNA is TGTGCCAGCAGTGGGACAGGGAGGGATGAAAAACTGTTTTTT.

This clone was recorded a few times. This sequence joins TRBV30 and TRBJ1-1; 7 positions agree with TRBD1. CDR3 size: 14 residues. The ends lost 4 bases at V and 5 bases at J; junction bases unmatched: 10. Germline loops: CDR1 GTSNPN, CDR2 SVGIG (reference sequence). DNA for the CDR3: TGTGCCTGGATACCACAGGGGCGGTTGACTGAAGCTTTCTTT. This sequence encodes CAWIPQGRLTEAFF. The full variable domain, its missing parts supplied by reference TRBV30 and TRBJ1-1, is SQTIHQWPATLVQPVGSPLSLECTVEGTSNPNLYWYRQAAGRGLQLLFYSVGIGQISSEVPQNLSASRPQDRQFILSSKKLLLSDSGFYLCAWIPQGRLTEAFFGQGTRLTVV.